The present T cell receptor beta chain was sequenced within a study of spatial heterogeneity in lung cancer. Indicated time point: sample taken at primary tumor resection. MiXCR, run by TCRdb on the 5' RACE reads, gives a single entry per CDR3 protein. The repertoire consists of about 27,000 distinct CDR3 sequences, with around 6.5% occurring once and the leading ten covering approximately 25%. Turning to this clonotype: As yet, its antigen is unknown.

Study-wide results and limits: Mutation counts in tumors were tracked by counts of expanded intratumoral alpha and beta TCRs.

Trimming took off 3 bases at V and 4 bases at J, with 9 bases between the two ends. The CDR3 sequence is 13 residues long. Germline V gives CDR1 KGHSH, CDR2 LQKENI. The clonotype originates from a male donor with early-stage non-small cell lung cancer. The chain uses TRBV18 and TRBJ2-5, with a possible D match to TRBD1 (6 bases). Sequenced here: lung tumor tissue, sampled at surgery. The CDR3 sequence: CASSPLTGETQYF. The CDR3 DNA follows: TGTGCCAGCTCACCGTTGACAGGAGAGACCCAGTACTTC.